The rows below give T cell receptor beta chains drawn from one sample of a study of PD-L1 blockade in urothelial cancer. Profiling relied on immunoSEQ multiplex PCR, and the TCRdb table lists in-frame clones only, not all of them. Altogether just over 50,000 clones are present, more than 75% being singletons, with the ten largest covering around 15%. The sequences come from PBMCs, collected around atezolizumab (anti-PD-L1) treatment. Receptors originate from a man aged 55-75 years with urothelial cancer. Each CDR3 is given with its conserved first and last residue. D genes are given only for firm matches. The size field is filled for only some rows; it gives once, few, many or a size class.

v_call	clone_size	j_call	d_call	cdr3_nt	cdr3_aa
TRBV27	-	TRBJ1-2	-	TGTGCCAGCAGTCCCCTATTCATAACAGGGAAAATTAACTATGGCTACACCTTC	CASSPLFITGKINYGYTF
TRBV9	few	TRBJ2-3	TRBD2	TGTGCCAGCAGCGAGGGACTAGCAACAGATACGCAGTATTTT	CASSEGLATDTQYF
TRBV7-2	-	TRBJ2-3	TRBD2	TGTGCCAGCAGCTTAGTTCGGCGCGGGGGTAGCACAGATACGCAGTATTTT	CASSLVRRGGSTDTQYF
TRBV9	-	TRBJ2-1	-	TGTGCCAGCAGCGTAGAAACGGGAATCTACAATGAGCAGTTCTTC	CASSVETGIYNEQFF
TRBV20-1	-	TRBJ2-7	-	TGCAGTGCTAGTGGGGGGAAAATATCAAACTTC	CSASGGKISNF
TRBV7-3	-	TRBJ1-3	-	TGTGCCAGCAGCTCGACGGGGGTGTCTGGAAACACCATATATTTT	CASSSTGVSGNTIYF
TRBV28	once	TRBJ1-4	-	TGTGCCAGCAGGGGCCTGGCAACTAATGAAAAACTGTTTTTT	CASRGLATNEKLFF
TRBV6-5	-	TRBJ1-1	TRBD1	TGTGCCAGCAGAACGACAGGGGTGAACACTGAAGCTTTCTTT	CASRTTGVNTEAFF
TRBV12-5	-	TRBJ2-5	-	TGTGCTAGTGGTTTGTCCCAGGGTACCCCCCGAGAGACCCAGTACTTC	CASGLSQGTPRETQYF
TRBV5-1	-	TRBJ2-2	TRBD2	TGCGCCAGCAGCTTGGGCGGGAGTCCCACCGGGGAGCTGTTTTTT	CASSLGGSPTGELFF
TRBV6-5	few	TRBJ2-7	TRBD1	TGTGCCAGCAGAAGGACAGGGGGCAAGCAGTACTTC	CASRRTGGKQYF
TRBV4-3	-	TRBJ2-1	TRBD2	TGCGCCAGCAGCCAGGCGGGGTCTAGCGGGAGAAGGGGTGAGCAGTTCTTC	CASSQAGSSGRRGEQFF
TRBV27	-	TRBJ1-5	-	TGTGCCAGCAGTTTAGACACCCGTGGGCCCCAGCATTTT	CASSLDTRGPQHF
TRBV28	-	TRBJ1-1	-	TGTGCCAGCAGTTTGGTAAGCAGGGATGTTTTCTTT	CASSLVSRDVFF
TRBV2	-	TRBJ2-7	TRBD1	TGTGCCAGCAGCGGACAGGGGGTCTCCTACGAGCAGTACTTC	CASSGQGVSYEQYF
TRBV14	-	TRBJ1-4	-	TGTGCCAGCAGCCAAGATAGTGGAAAACTGTTTTTT	CASSQDSGKLFF
TRBV7-9	-	TRBJ1-2	TRBD1	TGTGCCAGCAGCCCTAGGGGACAGGGGGCGTTTGGCTACACCTTC	CASSPRGQGAFGYTF
TRBV6-6	-	TRBJ1-2	-	TGTGCCAGCAACCCGGGGGACTATGGCTACACCTTC	CASNPGDYGYTF
TRBV10-2	-	TRBJ2-1	TRBD1	TGCGCCAGCAGTAGGGACAGGCTGAGCGATGAGCAGTTCTTC	CASSRDRLSDEQFF
TRBV21-1	-	TRBJ2-4	-	TGTGCCAGCAGCTACAAGCTAGCGGCCAAAAACATTCAGTACTTC	CASSYKLAAKNIQYF
TRBV6-1	few	TRBJ1-2	TRBD1	TGTGCCAGTAGGACAGGGGAGGTGTCTGGCTACACCTTC	CASRTGEVSGYTF
TRBV5-1	few	TRBJ1-5	-	TGCGCCAGCAGCTTGGCGGGGGGGTCTCAGCCCCAGCATTTT	CASSLAGGSQPQHF
TRBV7-3	-	TRBJ2-3	TRBD2	TGTGCCAGCAGCTCCGGGGGGAGCACAGATACGCAGTATTTT	CASSSGGSTDTQYF
TRBV15	-	TRBJ2-7	-	TGTGCCACCAGCAGAGTAAAGGGGTCCTCCTACGAGCAGTACTTC	CATSRVKGSSYEQYF
TRBV9	-	TRBJ2-5	TRBD1	TGTGCCAGCAGCGCTCGCACAGGGGGCAGGGAGACCCAGTACTTC	CASSARTGGRETQYF
TRBV15	-	TRBJ1-5	-	TGTGCCACCAGCAGAGCTATTGGCAATCAGCCCCAGCATTTT	CATSRAIGNQPQHF
TRBV5-1	-	TRBJ2-3	TRBD2	TGCGCCAGCAGCTTGGGACTAGCGGGAGTATCAGATACGCAGTATTTT	CASSLGLAGVSDTQYF
TRBV30	-	TRBJ2-2	TRBD2	TGTGCCTGGACGGTTCTAAGACTAGCGGGAGGGCCACGGACCGGGGAGCTGTTTTTT	CAWTVLRLAGGPRTGELFF
TRBV6-1	few	TRBJ1-4	-	TGTGCCAGCAGTGTCCTTAGGGGGTCCGACGAAAAACTGTTTTTT	CASSVLRGSDEKLFF
TRBV5-4	-	TRBJ1-4	-	TGTGCCAGCAGCTTAGGACAGAGTCCTAATGAAAAACTGTTTTTT	CASSLGQSPNEKLFF
TRBV4-2	-	TRBJ2-1	-	TGTGCCAGCAGCCCGCTGGACAGTCAGATCGACAATGAGCAGTTCTTC	CASSPLDSQIDNEQFF
TRBV5-1	-	TRBJ2-2	-	TGCGCCAGCAGCTTGCGTTCGGGGACCGGGGAGCTGTTTTTT	CASSLRSGTGELFF
TRBV11-2	once	TRBJ2-7	TRBD2	TGTGCCAGCAGGCGGGAGCAAATCCAGGCCTACGAGCAGTACTTC	CASRREQIQAYEQYF
TRBV6-5	-	TRBJ1-1	-	TGTGCCAGCAGTAAAACATTACCTGAAGCTTTCTTT	CASSKTLPEAFF
TRBV28	once	TRBJ2-5	TRBD1	TGTGCCAGTAGAGGCTTTGACCGGTACAGGGGGTACCAAGAGACCCAGTACTTC	CASRGFDRYRGYQETQYF
TRBV6-1	few	TRBJ2-1	-	TGTGCCAGCAGTGAACCGTGGTTCTTC	CASSEPWFF
TRBV30	few	TRBJ2-1	-	TGTGCCCAATCGGGGGTTTACAATGAGCAGTTCTTC	CAQSGVYNEQFF
TRBV7-3	-	TRBJ2-3	TRBD1	TGTGCCAGCAGTATCGACAGGGGTACGCAGTATTTT	CASSIDRGTQYF
TRBV18	-	TRBJ1-1	TRBD1	TGTGCCAGCTCACGAGGGGGCGCCGAAACTGAAGCTTTCTTT	CASSRGGAETEAFF
TRBV29-1	-	TRBJ2-1	TRBD2	TGCAGCGTTGAAGTGGGCGGGAGTTTAAATGAGCAGTTCTTC	CSVEVGGSLNEQFF
TRBV18	-	TRBJ2-3	-	TGTGCCAGCGCACTCGGGGGCACAGATACGCAGTATTTT	CASALGGTDTQYF
TRBV28	-	TRBJ2-3	-	TGTGCCAGCAGTTTCGAATCTAGCAGTTCGGATACGCAGTATTTT	CASSFESSSSDTQYF
TRBV12-5	-	TRBJ2-7	TRBD1	TGTGCTAGTGGTCCGGACAGGAACTACGAGCAGTACTTC	CASGPDRNYEQYF
TRBV29-1	-	TRBJ2-7	TRBD1	TGCAGCGTTTCTCGGGACAGGGGGTACGAGCAGTACTTC	CSVSRDRGYEQYF
TRBV19	-	TRBJ2-7	TRBD2	TGTGCCAGTAGTATAGGCGGGAGGGGAGACGAGCAGTACTTC	CASSIGGRGDEQYF
TRBV19	-	TRBJ2-2	TRBD1	TGTGCCAGTAGTATGGCCAGGACAGGGGGCATAGGCGGGGAGCTGTTTTTT	CASSMARTGGIGGELFF
TRBV9	-	TRBJ2-5	TRBD1	TGTGCCAGCAGCGTCGGACAGGGGAGAGAGACCCAGTACTTC	CASSVGQGRETQYF
TRBV6-1	-	TRBJ2-2	-	TGTGCCAGCAGTGAAATCCCCCCCCAGAACACCGGGGAGCTGTTTTTT	CASSEIPPQNTGELFF
TRBV2	-	TRBJ1-5	TRBD1	TGTGCCAGCAGAAGCCCCGGGACAGGGGGCCCGATTAGCAATCAGCCCCAGCATTTT	CASRSPGTGGPISNQPQHF
TRBV7-9	-	TRBJ2-7	TRBD2	TGTGCCAGCAGCTTAGATCCGGGGACTAGCGGTTACGAGCAGTACTTC	CASSLDPGTSGYEQYF
TRBV2	-	TRBJ1-2	-	TGTGCCAGCACCCGATGGGGGGGCTATGGCTACACCTTC	CASTRWGGYGYTF